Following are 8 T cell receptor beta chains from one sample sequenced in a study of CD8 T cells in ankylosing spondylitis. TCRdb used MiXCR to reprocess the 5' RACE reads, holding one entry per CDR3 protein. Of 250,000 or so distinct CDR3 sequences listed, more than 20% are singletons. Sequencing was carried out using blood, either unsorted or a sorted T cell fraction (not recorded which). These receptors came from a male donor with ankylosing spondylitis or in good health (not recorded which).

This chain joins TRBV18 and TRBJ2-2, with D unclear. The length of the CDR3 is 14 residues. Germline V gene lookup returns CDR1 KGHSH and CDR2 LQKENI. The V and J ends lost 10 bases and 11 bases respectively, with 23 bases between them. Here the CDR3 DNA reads TGTGCCATGCCGGTGGGTTCAGTCAACGGCGAGCTGTTTTTT. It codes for CAMPVGSVNGELFF.

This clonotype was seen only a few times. In nucleotides, the CDR3 is TGTGCCAGCAGTTCTCGACAGGGGACTGGCACAGATACGCAGTATTTT. Protein sequence: CASSSRQGTGTDTQYF. The chain has TRBV6-5 and TRBJ2-3; TRBD1 aligns across 8 bases. The germline CDR1 and CDR2 sequences are MNHEY and SVGAGI. V shed 4 bases, J shed 1 base, and the junction held 7 bases outside the gene matches. This CDR3 has 16 residues.

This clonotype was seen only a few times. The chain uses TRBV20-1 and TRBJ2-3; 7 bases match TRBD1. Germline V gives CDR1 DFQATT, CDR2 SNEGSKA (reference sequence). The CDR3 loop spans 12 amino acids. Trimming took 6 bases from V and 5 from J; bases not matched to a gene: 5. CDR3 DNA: TGCAGTGCCAGGGACAGAAAAGATACGCAGTATTTT. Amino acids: CSARDRKDTQYF.

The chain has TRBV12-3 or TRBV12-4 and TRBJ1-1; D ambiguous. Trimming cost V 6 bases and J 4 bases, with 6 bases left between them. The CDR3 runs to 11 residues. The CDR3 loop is CASSGVTEAFF. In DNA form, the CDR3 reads TGTGCCAGCAGCGGCGTCACTGAAGCTTTCTTT.

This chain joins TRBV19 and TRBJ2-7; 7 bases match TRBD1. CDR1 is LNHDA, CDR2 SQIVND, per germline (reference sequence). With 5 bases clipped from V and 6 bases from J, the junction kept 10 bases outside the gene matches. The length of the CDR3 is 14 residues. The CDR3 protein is CASSRVRGGSEQYF. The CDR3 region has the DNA TGTGCCAGTAGTCGCGTGAGAGGGGGCTCCGAGCAGTACTTC.

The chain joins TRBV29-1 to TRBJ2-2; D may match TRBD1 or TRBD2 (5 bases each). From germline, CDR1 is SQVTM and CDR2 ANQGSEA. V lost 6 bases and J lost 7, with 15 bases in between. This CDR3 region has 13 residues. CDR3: CSVVPGDVGELFF. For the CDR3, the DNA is TGCAGCGTCGTTCCCGGGGACGTCGGGGAGCTGTTTTTT.

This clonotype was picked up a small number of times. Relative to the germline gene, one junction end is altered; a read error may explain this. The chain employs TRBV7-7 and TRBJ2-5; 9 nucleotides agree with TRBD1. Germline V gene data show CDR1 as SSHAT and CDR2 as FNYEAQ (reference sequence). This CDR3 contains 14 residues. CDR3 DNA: TGTGCTAGCAGCCGAACAGGGGGCGAGGAGACCCAGTACTTC. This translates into CASSRTGGEETQYF.

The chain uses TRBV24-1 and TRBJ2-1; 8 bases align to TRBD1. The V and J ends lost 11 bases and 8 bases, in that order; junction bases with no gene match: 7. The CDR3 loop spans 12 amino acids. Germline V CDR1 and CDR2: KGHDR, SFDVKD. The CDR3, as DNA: TGTGCCAACGGACAGGGTGCATATGAGCAGTTCTTC. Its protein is CANGQGAYEQFF.